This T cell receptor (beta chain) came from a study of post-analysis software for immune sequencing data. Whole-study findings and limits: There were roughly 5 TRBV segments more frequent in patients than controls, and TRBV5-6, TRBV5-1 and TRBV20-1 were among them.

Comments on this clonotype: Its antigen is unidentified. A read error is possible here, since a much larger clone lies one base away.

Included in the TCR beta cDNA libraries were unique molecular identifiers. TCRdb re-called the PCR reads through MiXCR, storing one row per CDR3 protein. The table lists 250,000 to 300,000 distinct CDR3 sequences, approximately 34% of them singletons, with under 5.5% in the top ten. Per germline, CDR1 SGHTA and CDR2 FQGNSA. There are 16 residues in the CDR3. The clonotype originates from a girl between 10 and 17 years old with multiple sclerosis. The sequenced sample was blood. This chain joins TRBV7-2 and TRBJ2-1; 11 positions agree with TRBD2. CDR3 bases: TGTGCCAGCAGCTCCGGACTAGCGGGCGCCTACAATGGGCAGTTCTTC. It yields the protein CASSSGLAGAYNGQFF.